This is a list of T cell receptor beta chains from one sample in a study of blood T cell repertoires in COVID-19. Some clones are missing from TCRdb's copy, which holds only in-frame ones; the method was immunoSEQ multiplex PCR. The table has 150,000 to 200,000 clones, around 80% seen once. Sequenced material: peripheral blood. These receptors all stem from a woman in her seventies with COVID-19, enrolled during active disease. The CDR3 runs from the conserved cysteine through the conserved F or W. D genes are given only for firm matches. Size is omitted from some rows. Given values are once, few, many or a class for expanded clones.

clone_size	v_call	j_call	d_call	cdr3_nt	cdr3_aa
NA	TRBV9	TRBJ1-2	TRBD1	TGTGCCAGCAGCGTAGGGACAGGGGGCAACTATGGCTACACCTTC	CASSVGTGGNYGYTF
NA	TRBV5-1	TRBJ1-2	NA	TGCGCCAGCAGCTTGAACACAGCGACTAGCTATGGCTACACCTTC	CASSLNTATSYGYTF
few	TRBV9	TRBJ1-6	NA	TGTGCCAGCAGCCCCGCCGGGGCCTATAATTCACCCCTCCACTTT	CASSPAGAYNSPLHF
once	TRBV24-1	TRBJ2-3	TRBD2	TGTGCCACCAGTGATTCGCGTACTAGCGGGAGGGGAGATACGCAGTATTTT	CATSDSRTSGRGDTQYF
NA	TRBV7-8	TRBJ2-5	TRBD2	TGTGCCAGCAGCTTATTCCTGAGACAACTAGCGGCTCAAGAGACCCAGTACTTC	CASSLFLRQLAAQETQYF
NA	TRBV5-5	TRBJ1-3	NA	TGTGCCAGCAGCTTGGCGATAACCCGGGGGTCGTATGGAAACACCATATATTTT	CASSLAITRGSYGNTIYF
NA	TRBV6-5	TRBJ2-7	TRBD2	TGTGCCAGCAGTTACTCGCGGGAGGCCCACTACGAGCAGTACTTC	CASSYSREAHYEQYF
NA	TRBV7-8	TRBJ1-1	NA	TGTGCCAGCAGCTTAGGGCAGGGCCCCTTGAACACTGAAGCTTTCTTT	CASSLGQGPLNTEAFF
NA	TRBV28	TRBJ1-2	NA	TGTGCCAGCGACTATGGCCCCTATGGCTACACCTTC	CASDYGPYGYTF
NA	TRBV27	TRBJ2-1	NA	TGTGCCAGCAGTTTATCGAACAGCTACAATGAGCAGTTCTTC	CASSLSNSYNEQFF
NA	TRBV5-6	TRBJ2-6	NA	TGTGCCAGCTTAAACAGTCCGCCTGGGGCCAACGTCCTGACTTTC	CASLNSPPGANVLTF
few	TRBV10-2	TRBJ1-5	NA	TGCGCCAGCAACTGGGACACAAATCAGCCCCAGCATTTT	CASNWDTNQPQHF
NA	TRBV6-1	TRBJ2-5	TRBD2	TGTGCCAGCAGGGAAGCGGGGGGGCCCGCAGAGACCCAGTACTTC	CASREAGGPAETQYF
NA	TRBV29-1	TRBJ1-1	NA	TGCAGCGTCCTTGGGCAGGGTAACACTGAAGCTTTCTTT	CSVLGQGNTEAFF
NA	TRBV28	TRBJ1-3	NA	TGTGCCAGCAGTTTATACGGGTACGGAAACACCATATATTTT	CASSLYGYGNTIYF
NA	TRBV19	TRBJ1-2	NA	TGTGCCAGTAACAGGGAGGGAGGCTACACCTTC	CASNREGGYTF
NA	TRBV3-1/TRBV3-2	TRBJ2-2	TRBD2	TGTGCCAGCAGCCAATTGGGAGCGGGAGTAGGGAGGGAGCTGTTTTTT	CASSQLGAGVGRELFF
NA	TRBV6-5	TRBJ2-2	NA	TGTGCCAGCGTGGAGGCGAACACCGGGGAGCTGTTTTTT	CASVEANTGELFF
NA	TRBV11-2	TRBJ2-1	NA	TGTGCCAGCAGCTTATTGTCTTCCGCGGGATTAAGGTACAATGAGCAGTTCTTC	CASSLLSSAGLRYNEQFF
once	TRBV27	TRBJ2-1	NA	TGTGCCAGCAGTTTAAGTCGCCGGACATTCAATGAGCAGTTCTTC	CASSLSRRTFNEQFF
NA	TRBV7-9	TRBJ2-1	NA	TGTGCCAGCAGCTACTCAGGTGGGCGCAATGAGCAGTTCTTC	CASSYSGGRNEQFF
NA	TRBV12-3/TRBV12-4	TRBJ1-6	TRBD1	TGTGCCAGCAGCTCCCGACAGGGGCCACCCCTCCACTTT	CASSSRQGPPLHF
once	TRBV10-2	TRBJ2-4	NA	TGCGCCAGCAGTGAGTCGGGGGGAACCTCAACTCAGTACTTC	CASSESGGTSTQYF
NA	TRBV25-1	TRBJ1-1	TRBD1	TGTGCCAGCAGTGAACAGACAGGGTTCGCTGAAGCTTTCTTT	CASSEQTGFAEAFF
NA	TRBV28	TRBJ1-1	NA	TGTGCCAGCAGTTTACAGGGGATAACTGAAGCTTTCTTT	CASSLQGITEAFF
NA	TRBV28	TRBJ1-5	NA	TGTGCCAGCAGTTCGGGAAGCCAGCCCCAGCATTTT	CASSSGSQPQHF
NA	TRBV2	TRBJ2-7	TRBD1	TGTGCCAGCAGCGATGGGACAGGGGCCTACGAGCAGTACTTC	CASSDGTGAYEQYF
NA	TRBV18	TRBJ1-4	TRBD1	TGTGCCAGCTCACCACCGGTTTCTGGACAGGGGAATGAAAAACTGTTTTTT	CASSPPVSGQGNEKLFF
few	TRBV6-5	TRBJ1-1	TRBD1	TGTGCCAGCATCGGGACAGCGAACACTGAAGCTTTCTTT	CASIGTANTEAFF
NA	TRBV18	TRBJ1-2	TRBD1	TGTGCCAGCTCACCTTTCGCACAGGGGGTTGGTGGCTACACCTTC	CASSPFAQGVGGYTF
once	TRBV2	TRBJ1-6	TRBD1	TGTGCCAGCACCGACAGGGTTTCACCCCTCCACTTT	CASTDRVSPLHF
NA	TRBV5-1	TRBJ1-1	NA	TGCGCCAGCAGCTTGGAAGGGGTAAACACTGAAGCTTTCTTT	CASSLEGVNTEAFF
few	TRBV28	TRBJ1-1	TRBD1	TGTGCCAGCAGTTCCTCGCTCCTCCGGGACAGGAGACATGGGAACACTGAAGCTTTCTTT	CASSSSLLRDRRHGNTEAFF
NA	TRBV30	TRBJ2-1	NA	TGTGCCTGGACTCCTCGGAATGAGCAGTTCTTC	CAWTPRNEQFF
NA	TRBV6-5	TRBJ1-2	NA	TGTGCCAGCAGTACAATGTCAAATCCTAACTATGGCTACACCTTC	CASSTMSNPNYGYTF
NA	TRBV6-5	TRBJ2-1	NA	TGTGCCAGCAGTTATTTCTCGGACAGCCGGGACAATGAGCAGTTCTTC	CASSYFSDSRDNEQFF
NA	TRBV15	TRBJ1-5	NA	TGTGCCACCAGCAGAGATTGGGCAGGATATAGCAATCAGCCCCAGCATTTT	CATSRDWAGYSNQPQHF
NA	TRBV24-1	TRBJ2-1	NA	TGTGCCACCAGTGTGCGAGATGAGCAGTTCTTC	CATSVRDEQFF
NA	TRBV28	TRBJ2-7	TRBD2	TGTGCCAGCAGTCCCCAACGAGGGAAGCGGGAGGGAAGCTCCTACGAGCAGTACTTC	CASSPQRGKREGSSYEQYF
NA	TRBV19	TRBJ1-4	NA	TGTGCCAGTAGTGCGGGGTATAATGAAAAACTGTTTTTT	CASSAGYNEKLFF
NA	TRBV3-1/TRBV3-2	TRBJ1-1	TRBD1	TGTGCCAGCAGCCGTACAGGGGGGACTGAAGCTTTCTTT	CASSRTGGTEAFF
NA	TRBV28	TRBJ1-6	NA	TGTGCCAGCAACTCGAATTCACCCCTCCACTTT	CASNSNSPLHF
NA	TRBV19	TRBJ1-2	TRBD1	TGTGCCAGTAGTATAACCGGGACAGAGTCCTATGGCTACACCTTC	CASSITGTESYGYTF
NA	TRBV6-1	TRBJ1-4	NA	TGTGCCAGCAGTGAAGCTTGGAGGGTTAATGAAAAACTGTTTTTT	CASSEAWRVNEKLFF
NA	TRBV2	TRBJ1-6	TRBD1	TGTGCCAGAACAGGGGGGGCGAGTAATTCACCCCTCCACTTT	CARTGGASNSPLHF
NA	TRBV9	TRBJ2-3	NA	TGTGCCAGCAGCGTGCAAGCACAGGGCACAGATACGCAGTATTTT	CASSVQAQGTDTQYF
NA	TRBV19	TRBJ1-2	NA	TGTGCCAGTAGTATAGTGCACAGGGAACACTATGGCTACACCTTC	CASSIVHREHYGYTF
NA	TRBV18	TRBJ2-5	TRBD2	TGTGCCAGCTCCCCAAACGGACGGGGGGAAGAGACCCAGTACTTC	CASSPNGRGEETQYF
few	TRBV10-3	TRBJ1-2	NA	TGTGCCATCAGTGATCAGGGGCCGGATGGCTACACCTTC	CAISDQGPDGYTF
once	TRBV9	TRBJ1-1	NA	TGTGCCAGCAGCATACTAAGTTCAGGGATCGCTGAAGCTTTCTTT	CASSILSSGIAEAFF
once	TRBV29-1	TRBJ1-1	NA	TGCAGCGTCTTATCCTGGGGGGGCCGGAACACTGAAGCTTTCTTT	CSVLSWGGRNTEAFF
NA	TRBV21-1	TRBJ1-2	NA	TGTGCCAGCAGCAAAGGGGCAGGGGGCTGCGGCTACACCTTC	CASSKGAGGCGYTF
NA	TRBV6-6	TRBJ2-7	TRBD1	TGTGCCAGCAGTTACTCCGGGACAGGGCCCTACGAGCAGTACTTC	CASSYSGTGPYEQYF
NA	TRBV2	TRBJ1-6	NA	TGTGCCAGCAGAGAACAGGGAACTCACAATTCACCCCTCCACTTT	CASREQGTHNSPLHF
NA	TRBV18	TRBJ2-1	TRBD2	TGTGCCAGCTCACCGCGTGCACTGGGACTAGCGGGGGGTAATGAGCAGTTCTTC	CASSPRALGLAGGNEQFF
NA	TRBV18	TRBJ2-1	NA	TGTGCCAGCTCACCACAGGGGGTCATCCCCTGGGAGCAGTTCTTC	CASSPQGVIPWEQFF
NA	TRBV14	TRBJ2-1	TRBD2	TGTGCCAGCAGCCAAGGACAGGGAGTTTTAGGACTAGCGCTCTACAATGAGCAGTTCTTC	CASSQGQGVLGLALYNEQFF